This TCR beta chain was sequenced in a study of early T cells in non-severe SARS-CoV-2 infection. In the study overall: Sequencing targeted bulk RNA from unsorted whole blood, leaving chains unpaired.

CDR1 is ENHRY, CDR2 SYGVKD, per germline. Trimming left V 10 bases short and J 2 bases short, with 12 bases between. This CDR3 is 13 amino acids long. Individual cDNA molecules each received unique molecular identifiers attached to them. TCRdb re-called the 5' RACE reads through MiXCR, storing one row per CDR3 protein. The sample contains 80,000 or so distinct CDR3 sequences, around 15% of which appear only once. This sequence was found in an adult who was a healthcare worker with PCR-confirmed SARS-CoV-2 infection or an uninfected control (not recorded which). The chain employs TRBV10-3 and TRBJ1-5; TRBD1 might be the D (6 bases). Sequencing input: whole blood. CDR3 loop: CATKGGGNQPQHF. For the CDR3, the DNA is TGTGCCACCAAGGGGGGTGGCAATCAGCCCCAGCATTTT.